This T cell receptor (beta chain) was observed in a study of early T cells in non-severe SARS-CoV-2 infection. This clonotype has a handful of counts. Molecules of cDNA were individually given unique molecular identifiers that were attached to them. TCRdb analysed the 5' RACE reads with MiXCR anew, one entry per CDR3 protein. The table records some 59,000 distinct CDR3 sequences, under 11% of them present only once. The CDR3 is 11 amino acids. Germline V CDR1 and CDR2: DFQATT, SNEGSKA (reference sequence). Trimming stripped 6 bases from V and 8 bases from J, with 13 bases between. The sample was whole blood. The chain carries TRBV20-1 and TRBJ1-1; possibly TRBD1 for D (5 bases). The receptor comes from an adult who was a healthcare worker with PCR-confirmed SARS-CoV-2 infection or an uninfected control (not recorded which). The CDR3 region has the DNA TGCAGTGCGAAGGGGCCCCGCGAAGCTTTCTTT. This encodes CSAKGPREAFF.